The 29 T cell receptor beta chains given below trace back to one sample, sequenced in a study of blood T cell repertoires in COVID-19. The method was immunoSEQ multiplex PCR; TCRdb's version includes in-frame clones alone and lacks a portion of them. This table has 50,000 to 85,000 clones, about 80% appearing once. The sequenced sample consisted of peripheral blood. The source is a human donor in a cohort sampled during active COVID-19.

The gene calls are TRBV27 and TRBJ2-7; 8 bases align to TRBD1. This CDR3 region has 13 residues. From germline, CDR1 is MNHEY and CDR2 SMNVEV (reference sequence). V shed 7 bases, J shed 5 bases, and the junction held 7 bases outside the gene matches. CDR3 coding DNA: TGTGCCAGCACCCCGGACAGGGCCAACGAGCAGTACTTC. Amino acids: CASTPDRANEQYF.

The chain recombines TRBV3-1 (or the pseudogene TRBV3-2) with TRBJ2-2; possibly TRBD2 for D (5 bases). V was trimmed by 6 bases and J by 4 bases, leaving 15 bases between them. The CDR3 sequence is 15 residues long. The germline V gene has CDR1 LGHDT and CDR2 YNNKEL (reference sequence). This CDR3 reads CASRPWERGTGELFF. As DNA, the CDR3 is TGTGCCAGCAGGCCTTGGGAGCGCGGCACCGGGGAGCTGTTTTTT.

The genes are TRBV10-3 and TRBJ2-7; 8 bases match TRBD1. Germline V gene lookup returns CDR1 ENHRY and CDR2 SYGVKD. J lost 5 bases, V lost 6 bases, and 9 bases had no gene match. The CDR3 is 14 residues long. For the CDR3, the DNA is TGTGCCATCAGACCCGGACAGGGAGGCAACGAGCAGTACTTC. Protein: CAIRPGQGGNEQYF.

The CDR3 here is CASSQLGDTQYF. The CDR3 DNA is TGTGCCAGCAGTCAACTCGGTGATACGCAGTATTTT. The rearrangement uses TRBV6-5 and TRBJ2-3; no firm D call. Germline V gene data show CDR1 as MNHEY and CDR2 as SVGAGI. CDR3 length: 12 residues. Trimming removed 5 bases at V and 6 bases at J, with 9 bases between.

The gene calls are TRBV6-5 and TRBJ2-5, with 10 bases matching TRBD1. V trimming: 2 bases; J trimming: 7 bases; junction bases outside the gene matches: 10. The germline gives CDR1 MNHEY, CDR2 SVGAGI. The CDR3 covers 16 residues. The CDR3 loop is CASSYGGTGARGTQYF. The CDR3, as DNA: TGTGCCAGCAGTTACGGTGGGACAGGGGCCCGAGGGACCCAGTACTTC.

J is TRBJ2-1 and V is TRBV25-1; 7 bases map to TRBD2. Germline V gene data show CDR1 as MGHDK and CDR2 as SYGVNS. The CDR3 runs 14 residues. V dropped 8 bases and J dropped 1; count of bases not matched to a gene: 5. In DNA, the CDR3 is TGTGCCAGCGAGCGGGGCCCTTCCTACAATGAGCAGTTCTTC. It is translated as CASERGPSYNEQFF.

The gene calls are TRBV28 and TRBJ1-1; maybe TRBD1 (6 bases). Germline V gene sequence: CDR1 MDHEN, CDR2 SYDVKM. Trimming left V 6 bases short and J 2 bases short, with 13 bases between. The CDR3 is made up of 14 amino acids. CDR3 amino acids: CASSPGTPNTEAFF. The CDR3 coding sequence is TGTGCCAGCAGCCCCGGGACACCAAACACTGAAGCTTTCTTT.

The J gene is TRBJ2-7, the V gene TRBV28; 10 bases agree with TRBD1. After removal of 3 bases from V and 2 bases from J, the junction contained 7 bases not matched to a gene. Per germline, CDR1 MDHEN and CDR2 SYDVKM. This CDR3 has 16 amino acids. CDR3 nucleotide sequence: TGTGCCAGCAGTTTCCGGGGACAGGGGTTGCCCTACGAGCAGTACTTC. This gives the protein CASSFRGQGLPYEQYF.

This clone was observed a single time. The chain is built from TRBV10-2 and TRBJ2-1; 8 bases agree with TRBD2. The trim removed 3 bases at V and 7 bases at J, leaving 5 bases unmatched. There are 14 residues in the CDR3. Germline V gene data show CDR1 as WSHSY and CDR2 as SAAADI. In nucleotides, the CDR3 is TGCGCCAGCAGTGATGTGACTAGCGTGAATGAGCAGTTCTTC. Encoded protein: CASSDVTSVNEQFF.

V is TRBV6-1 and J is TRBJ2-3; weak D call: TRBD1 (6 bases). The length of the CDR3 is 14 residues. The germline V and J ends were trimmed by 2 bases and 4 bases, with 10 bases remaining between them. Germline lookup yields CDR1 MNHNS and CDR2 SASEGT. CDR3 nucleotide sequence: TGTGCCAGCAGTGAATTCGGACAGTCAGATACGCAGTATTTT. Its protein is CASSEFGQSDTQYF.

V gene TRBV27 combines with J gene TRBJ2-4, with TRBD1 as a possible D gene (5 bases). Germline V gene lookup returns CDR1 MNHEY and CDR2 SMNVEV (reference sequence). The CDR3 extends over 15 amino acids. V dropped 6 bases and J dropped 0 bases, with 12 bases sitting between them. The CDR3 sequence: CASSARVLAKNIQYF. The CDR3 nucleotides are TGTGCCAGCAGCGCCAGGGTGTTAGCCAAAAACATTCAGTACTTC.

This clone was found once. The chain employs TRBV6-5 and TRBJ2-7; 9 positions agree with TRBD2. This CDR3 comprises 16 residues. The germline CDR1 and CDR2 sequences are MNHEY and SVGAGI. J gave up 3 bases and V 0 bases, and 6 bases lay outside the gene matches. The CDR3 DNA reads TGTGCCAGCAGTTACTCGGTCGCGGGAGGGCGCTACGAGCAGTACTTC. Its protein is CASSYSVAGGRYEQYF.

The chain uses TRBV6-2 or TRBV6-3 and TRBJ2-2; TRBD1 matches 9 bases. V was pared by 4 bases and J by 1 base, with 4 bases of the junction left unmatched. The CDR3 loop spans 16 amino acids. Germline CDR1 MNHEY, CDR2 SVGEGT. The DNA of the CDR3 is TGTGCCAGCAGTTCCCCGACAGGGGGGAACACCGGGGAGCTGTTTTTT. It is translated as CASSSPTGGNTGELFF.

V usage is TRBV11-3 and J usage is TRBJ2-5; TRBD2 might be the D (5 bases). V was clipped by 5 bases and J by 6 bases, with 13 bases between them. Germline CDR1 is SGHNT and CDR2 is YENEEA. The CDR3 runs 13 residues. The CDR3 nucleotides are TGTGCCAGCAGCGCCGGACGGGAAAAGACCCAGTACTTC. Amino acids: CASSAGREKTQYF.

The chain has TRBV18 and TRBJ2-7; possibly TRBD2 for D (5 bases). Between the trimmed V and J ends, which lost 1 base and 0 bases, there was a span of 19 bases. In germline, CDR1 is KGHSH, CDR2 LQKENI. CDR3 length: 18 residues. CDR3 residues: CASSPRKSGGRNSYEQYF. The CDR3, as DNA: TGTGCCAGCTCACCACGAAAATCCGGAGGAAGGAACTCCTACGAGCAGTACTTC.

The chain couples TRBV7-2 to TRBJ2-3; D is unresolved. This CDR3 region has 13 residues. V was clipped by 6 bases and J by 5 bases, with 12 bases between them. Per the germline V gene, CDR1 is SGHTA and CDR2 is FQGNSA. CDR3 in amino acids: CASSLTHGDTQYF. The CDR3, as DNA: TGTGCCAGCAGTTTAACCCACGGAGATACGCAGTATTTT.

This chain links TRBV7-6 with TRBJ2-4; 7 bases are shared with TRBD2. The CDR3 loop spans 15 amino acids. With 2 bases clipped from V and 11 bases from J, the junction kept 12 bases outside the gene matches. CDR1 SGHVS and CDR2 FNYEAQ come from the germline V gene. CDR3 region: CASSLMSSGGEVQYF. CDR3 nucleotides: TGTGCCAGCAGCTTAATGTCTAGCGGAGGGGAGGTTCAGTACTTC.

The chain employs TRBV5-1 and TRBJ1-1; perhaps TRBD1 as D (5 bases). The ends were cut back, 3 bases at V and 8 bases at J, with 11 bases in the middle. Germline V gene sequence: CDR1 SGHRS, CDR2 YFSETQ. This CDR3 spans 12 amino acids. This CDR3 reads CASSYRGTEAFF. CDR3 DNA: TGCGCCAGCAGCTATCGGGGGACCGAAGCTTTCTTT.

The chain couples TRBV29-1 to TRBJ2-7; D possibly corresponds to TRBD1 (5 bases). Germline lookup yields CDR1 SQVTM and CDR2 ANQGSEA. This CDR3 is 10 amino acids long. The V gene lost 5 bases and the J gene lost 6 bases, with 8 bases spanning the gap. CDR3 protein: CSVLQAEQYF. The CDR3 DNA reads as TGCAGCGTTTTACAGGCCGAGCAGTACTTC.

J is TRBJ1-1 and V is TRBV29-1; D unclear. The germline CDR1 and CDR2 sequences are SQVTM and ANQGSEA. Trimming removed 3 bases at V and 1 base at J, with 12 bases between. This CDR3 region has 14 residues. The CDR3 loop is CSVDPGRGNTEAFF. CDR3 coding DNA: TGCAGCGTTGATCCCGGGCGGGGGAACACTGAAGCTTTCTTT.

The count of this clone is one. V usage is TRBV6-6 and J usage is TRBJ1-2, with D unresolved. V lost 6 bases to trimming and J lost 6 bases, with 23 bases between them. The CDR3 spans 16 residues. Germline values: CDR1 MNHNY, CDR2 SVGAGI (reference sequence). DNA for the CDR3: TGTGCCAGCAGCCGCACCGGGATGAATCTTAAGGATGGCTACACCTTC. Protein: CASSRTGMNLKDGYTF.

J is TRBJ2-7 and V is TRBV28, with 10 bases matching TRBD2. V trimming: 1 base; J trimming: 5 bases; junction bases outside the gene matches: 14. This CDR3 has 18 amino acids. Germline V CDR1 and CDR2: MDHEN, SYDVKM. For the CDR3, the DNA is TGTGCCAGCAGTTTATTACTAGCGGGATCATCAAACCGCCACGAGCAGTACTTC. Protein product: CASSLLLAGSSNRHEQYF.

The chain employs TRBV7-9 and TRBJ1-1; 8 bases match TRBD1. V was pared by 0 bases and J by 10 bases, with 7 bases of the junction left unmatched. CDR3 length: 14 amino acids. Germline values: CDR1 SEHNR, CDR2 FQNEAQ (reference sequence). The CDR3 bases are TGTGCCAGCAGCTTAGCAGGACAGGGAGATGTAGCTTTCTTT. This codes for CASSLAGQGDVAFF. Drawing the rest from reference TRBV7-9 and TRBJ1-1, the complete variable domain is DTGVSQNPRHKITKRGQNVTFRCDPISEHNRLYWYRQTLGQGPEFLTYFQNEAQLEKSRLLSDRFSAERPKGSFSTLEIQRTEQGDSAMYLCASSLAGQGDVAFFGQGTRLTVV.

CDR3 loop: CASSKGVRTGRYSNQPQHF. The CDR3 bases are TGTGCCAGCAGCAAAGGCGTAAGGACAGGACGCTATAGCAATCAGCCCCAGCATTTT. The gene calls are TRBV21-1 and TRBJ1-5; the D segment call TRBD1 is taken from the table without a DNA check. TRBV21-1 counts as a pseudogene. There are 19 residues in the CDR3.

V is TRBV27 and J is TRBJ2-7; 9 bases are shared with TRBD1. Germline CDR1 and CDR2: MNHEY and SMNVEV (reference sequence). The V and J ends lost 4 bases and 4 bases, in that order; junction bases with no gene match: 8. CDR3 length equals 15 residues. This CDR3 is CASSSPGQGLYEQYF. CDR3 DNA sequence: TGTGCCAGCAGTTCGCCGGGACAGGGACTTTACGAGCAGTACTTC.

The gene calls are TRBV5-1 and TRBJ1-4; D is unclear. The germline CDR1 and CDR2 sequences are SGHRS and YFSETQ. This CDR3 spans 13 amino acids. V lost 0 bases, J lost 7 bases, and 7 bases lay in between. The DNA for the CDR3 is TGCGCCAGCAGCTTGGCCGGGGTTGAAAAACTGTTTTTT. Translated, it gives CASSLAGVEKLFF.

The chain recombines TRBV5-4 with TRBJ2-7; TRBD2 matches at 11 bases. Trimming at V came to 4 bases and at J to 4 bases, leaving 13 bases not matched to a gene. The CDR3 spans 17 residues. Looked up from germline, CDR1 is SGHNT and CDR2 is YYREEE (reference sequence). CDR3 DNA: TGTGCCAGCAGCCCCGGGACTAGCGGAACGTCTAAATACGAGCAGTACTTC. Translating it yields CASSPGTSGTSKYEQYF.

This rearrangement joins TRBV5-5 to TRBJ2-6; D is undetermined. The CDR3 length is 16 residues. Germline V gene lookup returns CDR1 SGHKS and CDR2 YYEKEE (reference sequence). With 4 bases removed from V and 4 bases from J, the gap between germline ends came to 15 bases. This CDR3 reads CASSPFDRGGANVLTF. The CDR3 coding sequence is TGTGCCAGCAGCCCGTTCGACCGAGGAGGGGCCAACGTCCTGACTTTC.

V usage is TRBV9 and J usage is TRBJ2-1; 7 bases are a match to TRBD1. Per germline, CDR1 SGDLS and CDR2 YYNGEE. The CDR3 runs 14 residues. The junction had 5 bases not matched to a gene; V was cut back by 3 bases and J by 5 bases. This CDR3 reads CASSGQGPNNEQFF. The CDR3 bases are TGTGCCAGCAGCGGACAGGGACCCAACAATGAGCAGTTCTTC.